A selection of T cell receptor beta chains follows, all from one sample in a study of blood T cell repertoires in COVID-19. Some clones are missing from TCRdb's copy, which holds only in-frame ones; the method was immunoSEQ multiplex PCR. The sample gives fewer than 300,000 clones, 90% to 95% of which show up once; over 2% is in the top ten. The sample taken for sequencing was peripheral blood. These receptors all stem from a woman under 40 with COVID-19, enrolled during active disease. The CDR3 runs from the conserved cysteine through the conserved F or W. The order of the fields is V gene, J gene, D gene, CDR3 protein, CDR3 DNA. A D gene is named only where the DNA matches it firmly.

v_call: TRBV11-2
j_call: TRBJ1-1
d_call: TRBD1
cdr3_aa: CASSLRGQGDTEAFF
cdr3_nt: TGTGCCAGCAGCCTAAGGGGGCAGGGTGACACTGAAGCTTTCTTT

v_call: TRBV7-2
j_call: TRBJ2-1
d_call: -
cdr3_aa: CASSLVRGTNNNEQFF
cdr3_nt: TGTGCCAGCAGCTTAGTAAGGGGGACAAACAACAATGAGCAGTTCTTC

v_call: TRBV18
j_call: TRBJ1-1
d_call: TRBD1
cdr3_aa: CASSPLGQGGGAFF
cdr3_nt: TGTGCCAGCTCACCACTTGGACAGGGGGGGGGAGCTTTCTTT

v_call: TRBV28
j_call: TRBJ1-1
d_call: -
cdr3_aa: CASSLIHRGGNTEAFF
cdr3_nt: TGTGCCAGCAGTTTAATACATAGGGGCGGGAACACTGAAGCTTTCTTT

v_call: TRBV13
j_call: TRBJ1-2
d_call: -
cdr3_aa: CASSSPRDGGYTF
cdr3_nt: TGTGCCAGCAGCTCACCCAGGGATGGTGGCTACACCTTC

v_call: TRBV11-2
j_call: TRBJ2-7
d_call: -
cdr3_aa: CASSLEGGSPSYEQYF
cdr3_nt: TGTGCCAGCAGCTTAGAAGGGGGATCGCCCTCCTACGAGCAGTACTTC

v_call: TRBV5-4
j_call: TRBJ2-2
d_call: -
cdr3_aa: CASSFGTTGELFF
cdr3_nt: TGTGCCAGCAGCTTTGGGACAACCGGGGAGCTGTTTTTT

v_call: TRBV7-2
j_call: TRBJ1-1
d_call: -
cdr3_aa: CASSLGGGNTEAFF
cdr3_nt: TGTGCCAGCAGCTTAGGGGGAGGGAACACTGAAGCTTTCTTT

v_call: TRBV12-3/TRBV12-4
j_call: TRBJ1-2
d_call: -
cdr3_aa: CASSWATKATF
cdr3_nt: TGTGCCAGCAGTTGGGCCACCAAGGCCACCTTC

v_call: TRBV9
j_call: TRBJ1-1
d_call: -
cdr3_aa: CASSTGPNTEAFF
cdr3_nt: TGTGCCAGCTCGACAGGACCGAACACTGAAGCTTTCTTT

v_call: TRBV3-1/TRBV3-2
j_call: TRBJ1-3
d_call: TRBD1
cdr3_aa: CASSQQGAKGNTIYF
cdr3_nt: TGTGCCAGCAGCCAACAGGGGGCGAAGGGAAACACCATATATTTT

v_call: TRBV6-5
j_call: TRBJ2-2
d_call: TRBD2
cdr3_aa: CASSGRTGELFF
cdr3_nt: TGTGCCAGCAGCGGGAGGACCGGGGAGCTGTTTTTT